Each of the 24 T cell receptor beta chains below was sequenced from the same sample in a study of cytomegalovirus exposure and HLA in healthy donors (dated by TCRdb to about 2017). The library was made by the immunoSEQ multiplex PCR assay. Here the immuneACCESS table is served through TCRdb, limited to in-frame sequences with V and J called. Missing clones are a known gap in these copies; in checked studies unresolved V genes cover under half, and the rest lacks a known reason. The sample table lists roughly 150,000 clones, around 88% of them with a count of one. The top ten clones comprise approximately 2.4% of the sample. The sequenced sample consisted of PBMCs. These receptors originate from a woman under 30 in good health and CMV-seronegative.

This sequence joins TRBV25-1 and TRBJ1-4; the D gene is possibly TRBD1 (6 bases). CDR3 size: 13 residues. Trimming removed 10 bases at V and 3 bases at J, with 12 bases between. Germline CDR1 and CDR2: MGHDK and SYGVNS. Here the CDR3 DNA reads TGTGCCACCACCGGACAGCCTAATGAAAAACTGTTTTTT. Protein: CATTGQPNEKLFF.

The chain carries TRBV19 and TRBJ2-7; D gene unclear. The CDR3 is 11 residues long. Trimming took off 5 bases at V and 4 bases at J, with 6 bases between the two ends. Per germline, CDR1 LNHDA and CDR2 SQIVND (reference sequence). CDR3 bases: TGTGCCAGTAGTTCCCTTTACGAGCAGTACTTC. Its translation is CASSSLYEQYF.

The chain couples TRBV7-2 to TRBJ2-1; D gene ambiguous. The CDR3 has 12 residues. In germline, CDR1 is SGHTA, CDR2 FQGNSA. Trimming shortened V by 3 bases and J by 3 bases, and 3 bases separated the two germline ends. The CDR3 is CASSFSYNEQFF. The CDR3 DNA reads as TGTGCCAGCAGCTTTAGCTACAATGAGCAGTTCTTC. Looking up the rest from reference TRBV7-2 and TRBJ2-1 gives the full variable domain: GAGVSQSPSNKVTEKGKDVELRCDPISGHTALYWYRQSLGQGLEFLIYFQGNSAPDKSGLPSDRFSAERTGGSVSTLTIQRTQQEDSAVYLCASSFSYNEQFFGPGTRLTVL.

The table lists this clone with a few counts. The genes are TRBV21-1 and TRBJ2-7; the table's D call, TRBD1, has no DNA check behind it. TRBV21-1 counts as a pseudogene. This CDR3 has 14 residues. In DNA, the CDR3 is TGTGCCAGCAGCTTCCGGGACAGGGGCTACGAGCAGTACTTC. Translating it yields CASSFRDRGYEQYF.

This clone occurred a few times. V and J are TRBV13 and TRBJ1-5, with a weak D call TRBD1 (5 bases). Germline loops: CDR1 PRHDT, CDR2 FYEKMQ (reference sequence). This CDR3 contains 16 residues. The ends were cut back, 4 bases at V and 2 bases at J, with 15 bases in the middle. The CDR3 spells CASSSSIRAGNQPQHF. The CDR3 DNA sequence: TGTGCCAGCAGCTCATCGATCAGGGCGGGCAATCAGCCCCAGCATTTT.

CDR3 DNA: TGCGCCAGCAGCCTCGCGGGAAATCAGCCCCAGCATTTT. Translating it yields CASSLAGNQPQHF. The chain combines TRBV5-1 with TRBJ1-5; D is unclear. The V gene's germline CDR1 is SGHRS and CDR2 YFSETQ. V shed 4 bases and J shed 4 bases, with 9 bases lying between them. This CDR3 spans 13 amino acids.

The V and J genes are TRBV25-1 and TRBJ1-2; TRBD1 aligns across 8 bases. Germline-derived CDR1 and CDR2 are MGHDK and SYGVNS. The CDR3 spans 15 residues. V shed 0 bases and J 4 bases; nucleotides not matched to a gene: 4. The DNA of the CDR3 is TGTGCCAGCAGTGAATATACCGACAGGGGCTATGGCTACACCTTC. Amino acid sequence: CASSEYTDRGYGYTF.

This sequence joins TRBV4-3 and TRBJ1-2; the match to TRBD1 covers 7 bases. CDR1 and CDR2 from the germline V gene are LGHNA and YSLEER. V dropped 0 bases and J dropped 4; count of bases not matched to a gene: 5. CDR3 size: 15 residues. Here the CDR3 reads CASSQDAGGFYGYTF. CDR3 sequence (DNA): TGCGCCAGCAGCCAAGACGCAGGGGGGTTCTATGGCTACACCTTC.

In DNA form, the CDR3 reads TGCGCCAGCAGCTTGGAAGGCGGGACGTACAATGAGCAGTTCTTC. Translated, it gives CASSLEGGTYNEQFF. J is TRBJ2-1 and V is TRBV5-1; possibly TRBD2 for D (6 bases). This CDR3 spans 15 amino acids. V shed 0 bases and J shed 4 bases, with 11 bases lying between them. Per germline, CDR1 SGHRS and CDR2 YFSETQ.

This chain uses TRBV5-1 with TRBJ2-5; no clear D. V was cut by 4 bases and J by 3 bases, with 10 bases left in between. The CDR3 totals 13 residues. Germline values: CDR1 SGHRS, CDR2 YFSETQ. In DNA form, the CDR3 reads TGCGCCAGCAGCCCGACTCTAGAAGAGACCCAGTACTTC. It is translated as CASSPTLEETQYF.

This clone was picked up a small number of times. The CDR3 sequence is CAWSENWGTIADTQYF. The CDR3 DNA reads as TGTGCCTGGAGTGAGAATTGGGGGACAATAGCAGATACGCAGTATTTT. V is TRBV30 and J is TRBJ2-3, with D perhaps matching TRBD1 (6 bases). Deletions cut 1 base from V and 4 bases from J, with 18 bases between. The CDR3 contains 16 residues. Germline V CDR1 and CDR2: GTSNPN, SVGIG (reference sequence).

The chain links TRBV7-2 to TRBJ2-7; TRBD1 aligns across 7 bases. In germline, CDR1 is SGHTA, CDR2 FQGNSA. The V and J ends lost 3 bases and 3 bases, in that order; junction bases with no gene match: 14. The CDR3 extends over 17 amino acids. The DNA of the CDR3 is TGTGCCAGCAGCTTGAAAGGTTCTGGGGACAGACGCTACGAGCAGTACTTC. Translating gives CASSLKGSGDRRYEQYF.

This sequence joins TRBV18 and TRBJ2-7, with TRBD1 identical over 11 bases. With 3 bases clipped from V and 3 bases from J, the junction kept 4 bases outside the gene matches. This CDR3 comprises 15 residues. The germline V gene encodes CDR1 KGHSH and CDR2 LQKENI. CDR3 DNA: TGTGCCAGCTCACCCGGGACAGGGGGAGGCTACGAGCAGTACTTC. Its translation: CASSPGTGGGYEQYF.

This clone has more than one count but fewer than ten. The V gene is TRBV9, the J gene TRBJ1-1; the D gene is possibly TRBD1 (5 bases). Trimming cost V 3 bases and J 1 base, with 10 bases left between them. The CDR3 runs 14 residues. CDR1 SGDLS and CDR2 YYNGEE come from the germline V gene. The CDR3 spells CASSAQVQNTEAFF. The CDR3 region has the DNA TGTGCCAGCAGCGCACAGGTCCAGAACACTGAAGCTTTCTTT.

V and J are TRBV29-1 and TRBJ1-1; TRBD1 matches 9 bases. Germline V gives CDR1 SQVTM, CDR2 ANQGSEA. This CDR3 has 14 residues. J gave up 6 bases and V 1 base, and 6 bases lay outside the gene matches. In DNA, the CDR3 is TGCAGCGTTGAAGGGACAGGGGAGAGAGCTGAAGCTTTCTTT. Its protein is CSVEGTGERAEAFF. Filled out from reference TRBV29-1 and TRBJ1-1, the complete variable domain reads SAVISQKPSRDICQRGTSLTIQCQVDSQVTMMFWYRQQPGQSLTLIATANQGSEATYESGFVIDKFPISRPNLTFSTLTVSNMSPEDSSIYLCSVEGTGERAEAFFGQGTRLTVV.

The chain combines TRBV2 with TRBJ2-7; TRBD1 agrees at 7 bases. V was pared by 5 bases and J by 3 bases, with 1 base of the junction left unmatched. Germline V gives CDR1 SNHLY, CDR2 FYNNEI. The length of the CDR3 is 12 residues. CDR3: CASSWDSYEQYF. CDR3 DNA: TGTGCCAGCAGTTGGGACAGCTACGAGCAGTACTTC.

This clone appeared a few times. Other DNA sequences within the sample encode an identical CDR3. V is TRBV2 and J is TRBJ1-5; D possibly corresponds to TRBD1 (5 bases). This CDR3 comprises 13 residues. Germline lookup yields CDR1 SNHLY and CDR2 FYNNEI. V was shortened by 4 bases and J by 2 bases, with 6 bases between the two germline ends. Here the CDR3 DNA reads TGTGCCAGCAGTGGCAGGGGCAATCAGCCCCAGCATTTT. Translated, it gives CASSGRGNQPQHF.

The chain uses TRBV7-2 and TRBJ1-2, with D uncertain. CDR3 length: 12 amino acids. Trimming took 2 bases from V and 7 from J, leaving 8 bases between them. Germline assignment: CDR1 SGHTA and CDR2 FQGNSA. This chain's CDR3 is CASSLLDGGYTF. The CDR3 nucleotides read TGTGCCAGCAGCTTACTAGATGGTGGCTACACCTTC.

The rearrangement uses TRBV7-8 and TRBJ1-1; D unclear. Germline V gene lookup returns CDR1 SGHVS and CDR2 FQNEAQ. The CDR3 runs 17 residues. With 4 bases removed from V and 4 bases from J, the gap between germline ends came to 22 bases. This CDR3 is CASSSPVPLGEVTEAFF. The CDR3 region has the DNA TGTGCCAGCAGCTCGCCTGTCCCCCTCGGGGAGGTCACTGAAGCTTTCTTT.

The chain uses TRBV7-2 and TRBJ1-2, with 9 bases lining up with TRBD1. CDR3 size: 15 residues. The trim removed 1 base at V and 9 bases at J, leaving 9 bases unmatched. Germline CDR1 and CDR2: SGHTA and FQGNSA. CDR3 in DNA: TGTGCCAGCAGCTTAGGCCGGGGACAGGGTATTAGCTACACCTTC. This gives the protein CASSLGRGQGISYTF. Complete variable domain (other parts from reference TRBV7-2 and TRBJ1-2): GAGVSQSPSNKVTEKGKDVELRCDPISGHTALYWYRQSLGQGLEFLIYFQGNSAPDKSGLPSDRFSAERTGGSVSTLTIQRTQQEDSAVYLCASSLGRGQGISYTFGSGTRLTVV.

This clone was seen only once. This chain links TRBV5-1 with TRBJ1-3; D remains unclear. The CDR3 loop spans 16 amino acids. The germline V gene encodes CDR1 SGHRS and CDR2 YFSETQ. V was cut by 0 bases and J by 0 bases, with 10 bases left in between. CDR3 sequence reads: CASSLGQALSGNTIYF. DNA for the CDR3: TGCGCCAGCAGCTTGGGGCAGGCTCTCTCTGGAAACACCATATATTTT. Drawing the rest from reference TRBV5-1 and TRBJ1-3, the complete variable domain is KAGVTQTPRYLIKTRGQQVTLSCSPISGHRSVSWYQQTPGQGLQFLFEYFSETQRNKGNFPGRFSGRQFSNSRSEMNVSTLELGDSALYLCASSLGQALSGNTIYFGEGSWLTVV.

The rearrangement joins TRBV19 to TRBJ2-1; D might be TRBD2 (6 bases). The CDR3 length is 15 residues. Per germline, CDR1 LNHDA and CDR2 SQIVND (reference sequence). V gave up 4 bases and J gave up 6 bases, with 16 bases separating them. The CDR3: CASSTLGTGGNEQFF. In DNA, the CDR3 is TGTGCCAGTAGTACCCTCGGGACTGGGGGCAATGAGCAGTTCTTC.

The chain recombines TRBV5-4 with TRBJ2-1; D unclear. CDR1 is SGHNT, CDR2 YYREEE, per germline (reference sequence). The CDR3 runs 11 residues. V was shortened by 10 bases and J by 0 bases, with 5 bases between the two germline ends. The DNA of the CDR3 is TGTGCCCTGAGCTCCTACAATGAGCAGTTCTTC. Residues: CALSSYNEQFF.

For the CDR3, the DNA is TGTGCCAGCAGCCAATTAGCGGGGGGGCCGGGGACCCAGTACTTC. Its translation: CASSQLAGGPGTQYF. The chain carries TRBV7-6 and TRBJ2-5; 11 nucleotides align to TRBD2. This CDR3 is built from 15 residues. The junction had 9 bases not matched to a gene; V was cut back by 5 bases and J by 7 bases. Germline assignment: CDR1 SGHVS and CDR2 FNYEAQ.